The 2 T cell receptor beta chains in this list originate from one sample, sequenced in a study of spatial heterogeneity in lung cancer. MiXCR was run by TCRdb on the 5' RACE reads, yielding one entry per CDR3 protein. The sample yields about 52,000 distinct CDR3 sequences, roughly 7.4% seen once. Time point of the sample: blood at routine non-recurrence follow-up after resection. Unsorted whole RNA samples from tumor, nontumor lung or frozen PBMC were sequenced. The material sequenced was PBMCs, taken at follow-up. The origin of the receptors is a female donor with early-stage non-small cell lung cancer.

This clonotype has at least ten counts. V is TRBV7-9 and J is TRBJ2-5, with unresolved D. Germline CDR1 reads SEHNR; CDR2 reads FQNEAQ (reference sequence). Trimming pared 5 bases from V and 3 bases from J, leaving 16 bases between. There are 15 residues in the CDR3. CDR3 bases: TGTGCCAGCAGCAGACAAGGCCTACTAAAAGAGACCCAGTACTTC. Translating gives CASSRQGLLKETQYF.

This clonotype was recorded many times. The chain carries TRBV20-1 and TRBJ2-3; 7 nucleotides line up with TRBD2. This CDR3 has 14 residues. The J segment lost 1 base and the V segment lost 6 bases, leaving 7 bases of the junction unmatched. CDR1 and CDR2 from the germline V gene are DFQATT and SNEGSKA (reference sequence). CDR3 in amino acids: CSATGEGGTDTQYF. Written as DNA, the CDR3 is TGCAGTGCGACGGGGGAGGGAGGCACAGATACGCAGTATTTT.